Below, one TCR beta chain is given with its context. What it recognizes is unknown. The sample is drawn from a study of beta chain features in type 1 diabetes. Regarding the study as a whole: When VDJ junctions were examined, type 1 diabetes patients showed fewer insertions and more deletions. There was a moderate but significant shortening of TCRB CDR3s in all four CD4+ subsets of Type 1 diabetes patients. Naive, central memory and Treg TCRB repertoires seemed to resemble each other more closely in patients than they did in healthy donors.

V was cut by 5 bases and J by 8 bases, with 16 bases left in between. The length of the CDR3 is 14 residues. CDR1 SGHVS and CDR2 FNYEAQ come from the germline V gene. TCRB transcripts that were expressed got sequenced, as all of the isolated RNA had been reverse transcribed. Mean read depth for naive, central memory and regulatory T cell samples was a few million reads. Sequencing was performed with immunoSEQ multiplex PCR; in TCRdb, only in-frame clones are kept and a portion is missing. The profile covers over 40,000 clones, with approximately 60% appearing a single time and less than 2% taken by the ten largest.

V and J are TRBV7-6 and TRBJ2-1; D is perhaps TRBD2 (5 bases). This clonotype was obtained from a man aged 30-40 years with type 1 diabetes. Some clones in this sample may be carry-over from other donors' samples. Sequences were obtained from Tregs from blood. CDR3 bases: TGTGCCAGCAGCCTTGACGGCTGGGGAGATGAGCAGTTCTTC. Residues: CASSLDGWGDEQFF.